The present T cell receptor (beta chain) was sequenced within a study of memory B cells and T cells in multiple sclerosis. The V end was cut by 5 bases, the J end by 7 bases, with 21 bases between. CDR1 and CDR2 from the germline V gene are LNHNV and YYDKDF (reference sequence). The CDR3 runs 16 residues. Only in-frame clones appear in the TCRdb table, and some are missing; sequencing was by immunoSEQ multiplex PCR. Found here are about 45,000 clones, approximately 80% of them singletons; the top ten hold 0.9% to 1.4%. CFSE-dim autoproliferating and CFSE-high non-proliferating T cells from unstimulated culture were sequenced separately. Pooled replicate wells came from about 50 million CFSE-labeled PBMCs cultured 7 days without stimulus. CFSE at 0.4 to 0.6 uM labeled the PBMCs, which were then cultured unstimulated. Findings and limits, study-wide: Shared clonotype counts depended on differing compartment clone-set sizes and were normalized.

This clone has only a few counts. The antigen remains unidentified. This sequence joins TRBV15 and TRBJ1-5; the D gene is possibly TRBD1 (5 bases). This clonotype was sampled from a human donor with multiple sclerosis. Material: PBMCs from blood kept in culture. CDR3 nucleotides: TGTGCCACCAGCGGCCCTGACAGACGGGCGGTCCAGCCCCAGCATTTT. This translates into CATSGPDRRAVQPQHF.